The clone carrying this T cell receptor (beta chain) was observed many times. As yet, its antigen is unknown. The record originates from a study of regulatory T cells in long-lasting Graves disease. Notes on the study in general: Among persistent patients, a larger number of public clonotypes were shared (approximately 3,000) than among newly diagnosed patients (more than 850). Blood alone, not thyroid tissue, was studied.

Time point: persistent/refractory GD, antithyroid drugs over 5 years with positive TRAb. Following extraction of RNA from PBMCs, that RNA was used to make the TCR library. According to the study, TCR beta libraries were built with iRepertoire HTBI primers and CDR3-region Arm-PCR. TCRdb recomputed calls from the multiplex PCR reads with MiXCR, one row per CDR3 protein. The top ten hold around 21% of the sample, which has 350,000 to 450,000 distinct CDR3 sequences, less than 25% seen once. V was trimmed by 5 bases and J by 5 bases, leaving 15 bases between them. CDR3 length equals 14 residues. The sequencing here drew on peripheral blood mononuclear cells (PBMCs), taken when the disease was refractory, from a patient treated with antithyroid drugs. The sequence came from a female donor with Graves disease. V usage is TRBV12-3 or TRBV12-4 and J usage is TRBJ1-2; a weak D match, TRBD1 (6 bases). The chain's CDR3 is CASSPGGGRYGYTF. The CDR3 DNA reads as TGTGCCAGCAGTCCAGGCGGGGGCCGGTATGGCTACACCTTC.